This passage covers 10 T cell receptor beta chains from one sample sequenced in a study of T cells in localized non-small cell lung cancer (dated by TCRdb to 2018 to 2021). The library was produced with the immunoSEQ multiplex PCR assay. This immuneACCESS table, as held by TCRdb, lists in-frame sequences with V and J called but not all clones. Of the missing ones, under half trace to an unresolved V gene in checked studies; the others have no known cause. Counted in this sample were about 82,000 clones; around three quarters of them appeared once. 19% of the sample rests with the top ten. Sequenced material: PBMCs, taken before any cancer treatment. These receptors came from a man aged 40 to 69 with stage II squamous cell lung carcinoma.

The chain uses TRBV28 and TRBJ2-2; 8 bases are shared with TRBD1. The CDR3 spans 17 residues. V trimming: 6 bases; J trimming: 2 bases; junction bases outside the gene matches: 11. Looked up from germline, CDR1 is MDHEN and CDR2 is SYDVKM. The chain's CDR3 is CASRDPGTGRNTGELFF. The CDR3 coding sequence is TGTGCCAGCAGGGACCCAGGGACAGGACGTAACACCGGGGAGCTGTTTTTT.

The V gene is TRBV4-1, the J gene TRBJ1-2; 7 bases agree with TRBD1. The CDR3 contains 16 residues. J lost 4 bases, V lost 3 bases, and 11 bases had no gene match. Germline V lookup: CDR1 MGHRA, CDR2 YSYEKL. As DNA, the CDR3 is TGCGCCAGCAGCCAGCCACGACAGGGCCCGGGCTATGGCTACACCTTC. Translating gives CASSQPRQGPGYGYTF.

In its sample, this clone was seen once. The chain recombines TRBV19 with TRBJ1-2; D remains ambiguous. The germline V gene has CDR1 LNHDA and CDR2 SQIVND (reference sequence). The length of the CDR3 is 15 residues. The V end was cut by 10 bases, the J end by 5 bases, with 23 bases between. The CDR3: CATGLYGQYSYGYTF. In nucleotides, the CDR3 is TGTGCCACCGGACTGTATGGCCAGTACAGTTATGGCTACACCTTC.

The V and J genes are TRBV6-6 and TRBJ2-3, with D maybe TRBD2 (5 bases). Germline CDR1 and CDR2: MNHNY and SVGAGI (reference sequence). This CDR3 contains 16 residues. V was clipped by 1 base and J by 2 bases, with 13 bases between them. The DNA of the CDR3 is TGTGCCAGCAGTTACTTTCTAGCAGTTCTCACAGATACGCAGTATTTT. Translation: CASSYFLAVLTDTQYF.

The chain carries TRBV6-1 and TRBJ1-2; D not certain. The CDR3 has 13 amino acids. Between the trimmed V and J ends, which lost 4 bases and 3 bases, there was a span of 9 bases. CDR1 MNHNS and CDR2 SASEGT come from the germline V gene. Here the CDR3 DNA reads TGTGCCAGCAGTGGTAAGCTCCACTATGGCTACACCTTC. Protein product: CASSGKLHYGYTF.

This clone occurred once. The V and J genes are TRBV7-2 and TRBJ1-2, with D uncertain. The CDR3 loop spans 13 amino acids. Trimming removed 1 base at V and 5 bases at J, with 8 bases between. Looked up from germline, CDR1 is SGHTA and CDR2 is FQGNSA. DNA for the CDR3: TGTGCCAGCAGCTTAGGAGAGGTTTATGGCTACACCTTC. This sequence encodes CASSLGEVYGYTF.

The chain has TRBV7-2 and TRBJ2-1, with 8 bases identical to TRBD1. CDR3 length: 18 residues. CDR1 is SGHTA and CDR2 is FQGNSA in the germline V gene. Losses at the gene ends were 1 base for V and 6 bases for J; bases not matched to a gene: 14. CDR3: CASSLVSTRGTGLNEQFF. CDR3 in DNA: TGTGCCAGCAGCTTAGTGTCGACCCGCGGGACAGGTCTCAATGAGCAGTTCTTC.

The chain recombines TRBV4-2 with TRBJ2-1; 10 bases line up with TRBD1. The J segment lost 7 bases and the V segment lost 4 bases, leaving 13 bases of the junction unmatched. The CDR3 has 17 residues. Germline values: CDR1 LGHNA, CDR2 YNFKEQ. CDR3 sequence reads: CASSPRTGGRLGNEQFF. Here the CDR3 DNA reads TGTGCCAGCAGCCCGCGGACAGGGGGGCGCCTGGGGAATGAGCAGTTCTTC.

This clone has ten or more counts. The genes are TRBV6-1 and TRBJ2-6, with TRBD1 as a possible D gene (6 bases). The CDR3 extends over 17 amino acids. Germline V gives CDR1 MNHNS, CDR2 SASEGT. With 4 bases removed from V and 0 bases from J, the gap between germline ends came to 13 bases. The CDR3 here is CASSAWTASSGANVLTF. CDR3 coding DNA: TGTGCCAGCAGTGCGTGGACAGCAAGCTCTGGGGCCAACGTCCTGACTTTC.

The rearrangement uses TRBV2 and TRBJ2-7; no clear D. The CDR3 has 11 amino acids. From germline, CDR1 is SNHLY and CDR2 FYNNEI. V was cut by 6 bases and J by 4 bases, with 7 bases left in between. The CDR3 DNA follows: TGTGCCAGCAGGGTCACTTACGAGCAGTACTTC. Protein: CASRVTYEQYF.